These 25 T cell receptor beta chains were sequenced from one sample in a study of cytomegalovirus exposure and HLA in healthy donors. Use of 60 Vbeta and 13 Jbeta primers characterized the PCR. Using immunoSEQ multiplex PCR, the repertoire was profiled, and TCRdb retains in-frame clones only, with some absent. The table lists 90,000 to 120,000 clones, 76% of them singletons. Specimen: PBMCs. These receptor sequences come from a woman aged 18 to 35 in good health and CMV-seropositive.

This clone was recorded once. The rearrangement links TRBV5-8 to TRBJ2-5; 7 bases are shared with TRBD1. With 4 bases clipped from V and 4 bases from J, the junction kept 4 bases outside the gene matches. Germline CDR1 and CDR2: SGHTS and YDEGEE. The CDR3 contains 13 residues. The CDR3 sequence: CASSTTGSETQYF. For the CDR3, the DNA is TGTGCCAGCAGCACGACAGGGTCAGAGACCCAGTACTTC.

This chain joins TRBV6-4 and TRBJ2-5; 10 bases are shared with TRBD2. Germline V gives CDR1 MRHNA, CDR2 SNTAGT. V trimming: 0 bases; J trimming: 5 bases; junction bases outside the gene matches: 18. This CDR3 has 20 amino acids. The CDR3 loop is CASSDSYGWVAGGRMETQYF. CDR3 coding DNA: TGTGCCAGCAGTGACTCGTACGGGTGGGTAGCGGGAGGCCGAATGGAGACCCAGTACTTC.

The CDR3 sequence is CASSSGGTTNEKLFF. CDR3 sequence (DNA): TGTGCCAGCAGCTCCGGCGGGACAACTAATGAAAAACTGTTTTTT. This chain links TRBV11-3 with TRBJ1-4; D gene unclear. Trimming left V 4 bases short and J 0 bases short, with 9 bases between. The germline gives CDR1 SGHNT, CDR2 YENEEA. The CDR3 is 15 residues long.

The chain uses TRBV5-1 and TRBJ1-3; D gene uncertain. CDR3 length: 16 residues. Trimming removed 0 bases at V and 4 bases at J, with 14 bases between. The germline gives CDR1 SGHRS, CDR2 YFSETQ. CDR3 bases: TGCGCCAGCAGCTTGGCCTCCGGGAGGCTGGGAAACACCATATATTTT. Its translation is CASSLASGRLGNTIYF.

The J gene is TRBJ2-1, the V gene TRBV10-1, with TRBD1 matching 9 bases. The V gene end was trimmed by 3 bases and the J gene end by 4 bases; junction bases not matched to a gene: 4. Per the germline V gene, CDR1 is WNHNN and CDR2 is SYGVQD (reference sequence). The CDR3 extends over 15 amino acids. The CDR3 loop is CASSDRQGVYNEQFF. Written as DNA, the CDR3 is TGCGCCAGCAGTGACCGACAGGGGGTGTACAATGAGCAGTTCTTC.

The chain joins TRBV30 to TRBJ1-5; TRBD1 matches 10 bases. Germline lookup yields CDR1 GTSNPN and CDR2 SVGIG (reference sequence). The V gene end was trimmed by 1 base and the J gene end by 6 bases; junction bases not matched to a gene: 3. The CDR3 length is 14 residues. The CDR3 loop reads CAWSGQGAFQPQHF. The CDR3 DNA reads TGTGCCTGGAGTGGACAGGGGGCTTTTCAGCCCCAGCATTTT.

This chain links TRBV30 with TRBJ2-1, with D perhaps matching TRBD2 (6 bases). Trimming stripped 7 bases from V and 4 bases from J, with 20 bases between. Germline CDR1 GTSNPN, CDR2 SVGIG (reference sequence). The CDR3 runs 15 residues. The CDR3 here is CASQAGSRNYNEQFF. The CDR3 region has the DNA TGTGCCTCTCAAGCGGGCTCCCGAAATTACAATGAGCAGTTCTTC.

The chain carries TRBV10-3 and TRBJ2-2; no definite D call. V was clipped by 3 bases and J by 7 bases, with 21 bases between them. The CDR3 consists of 17 residues. The germline CDR1 and CDR2 sequences are ENHRY and SYGVKD. The CDR3 sequence: CAISESRRDGWHGELFF. In DNA, the CDR3 is TGTGCCATCAGTGAAAGTCGGCGAGACGGGTGGCACGGGGAGCTGTTTTTT.

The CDR3, as DNA: TGCGCCAGCAGCCCCCTCGCCGGGACAAACACTGAAGCTTTCTTT. It is translated as CASSPLAGTNTEAFF. The V and J genes are TRBV5-1 and TRBJ1-1; D might be TRBD1 (6 bases). This CDR3 has 15 residues. Per the germline V gene, CDR1 is SGHRS and CDR2 is YFSETQ. V lost 4 bases, J lost 2 bases, and 15 bases lay in between.

In its sample, this clone was seen a few times. The chain links TRBV10-3 to TRBJ2-7, with D maybe TRBD1 (6 bases). The CDR3 extends over 15 amino acids. Germline V gene lookup returns CDR1 ENHRY and CDR2 SYGVKD. Between the trimmed V and J ends, which lost 5 bases and 0 bases, there was a span of 14 bases. DNA for the CDR3: TGTGCCATCAGTTCTGGGGGCTCTAGCTCCTACGAGCAGTACTTC. This sequence encodes CAISSGGSSSYEQYF.

The chain combines TRBV29-1 with TRBJ1-2, with a weak D call TRBD1 (6 bases). Trimming stripped 5 bases from V and 0 bases from J, with 16 bases between. Germline lookup yields CDR1 SQVTM and CDR2 ANQGSEA. This CDR3 has 15 residues. For the CDR3, the DNA is TGCAGCGTTCTCGATCGGACAGTAGCTAACTATGGCTACACCTTC. This sequence encodes CSVLDRTVANYGYTF.

The chain links TRBV6-1 to TRBJ2-7; 11 bases are a match to TRBD2. Per germline, CDR1 MNHNS and CDR2 SASEGT. Trimming at V came to 4 bases and at J to 3 bases, leaving 5 bases not matched to a gene. The CDR3 length is 15 residues. CDR3 nucleotides: TGTGCCAGCAGTGCGCAACTAGCGGGAGACTACGAGCAGTACTTC. It is translated as CASSAQLAGDYEQYF.

The genes are TRBV10-3 and TRBJ2-3; 11 bases fit TRBD2. Germline CDR1 and CDR2: ENHRY and SYGVKD. The length of the CDR3 is 17 residues. V shed 2 bases and J 2 bases; nucleotides not matched to a gene: 6. CDR3 DNA sequence: TGTGCCATCAGTGAGGAACTAGCGGGAGCTCTCACAGATACGCAGTATTTT. Translation gives CAISEELAGALTDTQYF.

V gene TRBV7-2 combines with J gene TRBJ2-5, with D unresolved. V was cut by 4 bases and J by 7 bases, with 19 bases left in between. Germline V CDR1 and CDR2: SGHTA, FQGNSA. The CDR3 is 15 residues long. The CDR3 spells CASSSPDWQRGTQYF. The CDR3 bases are TGTGCCAGCAGCTCACCTGACTGGCAACGAGGGACCCAGTACTTC.

The chain links TRBV4-1 to TRBJ2-7; 9 bases align to TRBD1. Germline lookup yields CDR1 MGHRA and CDR2 YSYEKL. Germline trimming cut 10 bases from V and 3 bases from J; bases unmatched to any gene: 7. There are 13 residues in the CDR3. CDR3 nucleotides: TGCGCCACCGCGGACAGGGGTGGCTACGAGCAGTACTTC. This codes for CATADRGGYEQYF.

The V and J genes are TRBV19 and TRBJ2-1; D is uncertain. This CDR3 contains 16 residues. Between the trimmed V and J ends, which lost 1 base and 2 bases, there was a span of 12 bases. Germline CDR1 and CDR2: LNHDA and SQIVND (reference sequence). The CDR3 nucleotides read TGTGCCAGTAGTATAGTCTTTGGCAAACCCTACAATGAGCAGTTCTTC. Amino acids: CASSIVFGKPYNEQFF.

This chain joins TRBV10-3 and TRBJ2-1, with D tentatively TRBD2 (6 bases). From germline, CDR1 is ENHRY and CDR2 SYGVKD. There are 19 residues in the CDR3. V lost 0 bases and J 0 bases, leaving 18 bases between the germline ends. Here the CDR3 DNA reads TGTGCCATCAGTGAGTCGACGGTTAGTGCGGGAATCTCCTACAATGAGCAGTTCTTC. Translation gives CAISESTVSAGISYNEQFF.

This sequence joins TRBV4-1 and TRBJ1-5, with unresolved D. Trimming took off 0 bases at V and 2 bases at J, with 8 bases between the two ends. The CDR3 consists of 15 residues. Germline V gene data show CDR1 as MGHRA and CDR2 as YSYEKL. The CDR3 nucleotides are TGCGCCAGCAGCCAAGAAGAGGGAGGCAATCAGCCCCAGCATTTT. Translating it yields CASSQEEGGNQPQHF.

The chain carries TRBV27 and TRBJ2-1; a possible D gene is TRBD1 (6 bases). V lost 7 bases and J 4 bases, leaving 8 bases between the germline ends. CDR1 MNHEY and CDR2 SMNVEV come from the germline V gene (reference sequence). This CDR3 is 12 amino acids long. CDR3 loop: CASTDSYNEQFF. Here the CDR3 DNA reads TGTGCCAGCACGGACAGTTACAATGAGCAGTTCTTC.

The rearrangement uses TRBV2 and TRBJ2-5, with a tentative D call TRBD2 (6 bases). Germline V gives CDR1 SNHLY, CDR2 FYNNEI. V lost 7 bases to trimming and J lost 5 bases, with 14 bases between them. This CDR3 has 13 amino acids. DNA of the CDR3: TGTGCCAGCACCTTAGCGGTGGGGGAGACCCAGTACTTC. This translates into CASTLAVGETQYF.

The genes are TRBV7-8 and TRBJ2-1, with D maybe TRBD2 (6 bases). CDR3 length equals 13 residues. Germline assignment: CDR1 SGHVS and CDR2 FQNEAQ. Trimming removed 5 bases from V and 6 bases from J, with 11 bases in between. CDR3 loop: CASSPGTGNEQFF. The DNA for the CDR3 is TGTGCCAGCAGCCCAGGGACTGGCAATGAGCAGTTCTTC.

The chain is built from TRBV2 and TRBJ1-1; D is unclear. V was shortened by 0 bases and J by 1 base, with 12 bases between the two germline ends. Germline V lookup: CDR1 SNHLY, CDR2 FYNNEI. The CDR3 consists of 16 residues. This chain's CDR3 is CASSEALGLTNTEAFF. CDR3 in DNA: TGTGCCAGCAGTGAAGCGCTTGGACTCACGAACACTGAAGCTTTCTTT. The entire variable domain, with the rest obtained from reference TRBV2 and TRBJ1-1, is as follows: EPEVTQTPSHQVTQMGQEVILRCVPISNHLYFYWYRQILGQKVEFLVSFYNNEISEKSEIFDDQFSVERPDGSNFTLKIRSTKLEDSAMYFCASSEALGLTNTEAFFGQGTRLTVV.

This sequence joins TRBV2 and TRBJ2-3; D might be TRBD2 (6 bases). The CDR3 consists of 18 residues. The V end lost 7 bases, the J end lost 0 bases, and 23 bases lay between the germline ends. The germline V gene encodes CDR1 SNHLY and CDR2 FYNNEI. The CDR3: CASTERGMAGPSTDTQYF. CDR3 nucleotides: TGTGCCAGCACCGAACGAGGGATGGCGGGACCTAGCACAGATACGCAGTATTTT.

J is TRBJ1-6 and V is TRBV5-8; D gene ambiguous. V lost 3 bases and J 7 bases, leaving 11 bases between the germline ends. This CDR3 contains 14 residues. Germline CDR1 is SGHTS and CDR2 is YDEGEE. DNA of the CDR3: TGTGCCAGCAGCTCCGGGGTTGGAAATTCACCCCTCCACTTT. The encoded protein is CASSSGVGNSPLHF.

This clone has more than one count but fewer than ten. The V and J genes are TRBV7-2 and TRBJ2-5; D is possibly TRBD2 (7 bases). The CDR3 is 16 amino acids. The germline V gene has CDR1 SGHTA and CDR2 FQGNSA. Trimming removed 1 base from V and 1 base from J, with 13 bases in between. CDR3 sequence: CASSLVLRGPQETQYF. The CDR3 DNA sequence: TGTGCCAGCAGCTTAGTGTTGCGGGGGCCCCAAGAGACCCAGTACTTC. The whole variable domain, filled in from reference TRBV7-2 and TRBJ2-5, reads GAGVSQSPSNKVTEKGKDVELRCDPISGHTALYWYRQSLGQGLEFLIYFQGNSAPDKSGLPSDRFSAERTGGSVSTLTIQRTQQEDSAVYLCASSLVLRGPQETQYFGPGTRLLVL.